This TCR beta chain was documented in a study of blood T cell dynamics during melanoma immunotherapy. In the study overall: First-line therapy was either pembrolizumab or nivolumab with ipilimumab for metastatic melanoma.

Germline V gene sequence: CDR1 KGHSH, CDR2 LQKENI. This CDR3 is built from 14 residues. Between the trimmed V and J ends, which lost 3 bases and 4 bases, there was a span of 9 bases. Time point defined: week 3, after first cycle of checkpoint inhibitor. Blood was drawn before treatment and at week 3 after checkpoint blockade. Prior systemic cancer therapy, immunosuppressant use and other active malignancies excluded patients. Every bulk PBMC sample received the same 350 ng of DNA. The data were produced by immunoSEQ multiplex PCR, yet TCRdb's version contains in-frame clones alone and is incomplete. The sample lists 10,000 to 13,000 clones; over 70% were seen once.

The sequence came from a human donor with melanoma. The V and J genes are TRBV18 and TRBJ2-2; possibly TRBD1 for D (6 bases). Material: blood, obtained from a patient treated with checkpoint blockade. The CDR3 loop reads CASSPGQLTGELFF. For the CDR3, the DNA is TGTGCCAGCTCACCTGGACAGCTCACCGGGGAGCTGTTTTTT.